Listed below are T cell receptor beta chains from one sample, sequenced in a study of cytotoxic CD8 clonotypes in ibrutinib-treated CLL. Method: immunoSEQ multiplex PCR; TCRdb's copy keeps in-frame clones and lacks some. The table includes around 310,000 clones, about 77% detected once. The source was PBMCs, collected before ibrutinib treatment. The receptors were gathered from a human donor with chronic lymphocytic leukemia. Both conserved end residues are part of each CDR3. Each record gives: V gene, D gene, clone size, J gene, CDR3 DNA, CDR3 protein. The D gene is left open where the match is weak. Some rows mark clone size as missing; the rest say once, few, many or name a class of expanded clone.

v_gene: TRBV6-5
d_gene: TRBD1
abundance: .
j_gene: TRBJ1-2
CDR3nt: TGTGCCAGCAGCACAGGGGTTCATGGCTACACCTTC
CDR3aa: CASSTGVHGYTF

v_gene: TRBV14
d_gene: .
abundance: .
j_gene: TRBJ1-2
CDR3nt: TGTGCCAGCAGCCAAGAGGCGGGGGTCTTACCGCGTGGCTACACCTTC
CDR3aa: CASSQEAGVLPRGYTF

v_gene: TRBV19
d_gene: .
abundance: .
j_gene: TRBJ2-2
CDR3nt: TGTGCCAGTAGCTCTTGGGGGAACACCGGGGAGCTGTTTTTT
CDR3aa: CASSSWGNTGELFF

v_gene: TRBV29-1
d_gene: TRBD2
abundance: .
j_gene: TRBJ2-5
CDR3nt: TGCAGCGTTGAGGGGACTAGCGGGAGTGCGGAGACCCAGTACTTC
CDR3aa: CSVEGTSGSAETQYF

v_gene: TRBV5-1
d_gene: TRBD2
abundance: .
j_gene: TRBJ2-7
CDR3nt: TGCGCCAGCAGCTTGGCAGGGACTAGCGGGAGTAGCGACGAGCAGTACTTC
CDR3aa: CASSLAGTSGSSDEQYF

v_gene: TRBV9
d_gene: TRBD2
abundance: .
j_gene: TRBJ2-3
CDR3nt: TGTGCCAGCAGCGTAGCGTGGGGACTAGCGAGCACAGATACGCAGTATTTT
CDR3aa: CASSVAWGLASTDTQYF

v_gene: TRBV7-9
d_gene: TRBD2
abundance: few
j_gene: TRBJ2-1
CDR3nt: TGTGCCAGCAGCTTAGTGGCTAGCGGGCGGCGCAATGAGCAGTTCTTC
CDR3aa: CASSLVASGRRNEQFF

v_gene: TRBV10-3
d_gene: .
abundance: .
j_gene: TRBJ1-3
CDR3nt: TGTGCCATCAACTCTGGGGTATCTGGAAACACCATATATTTT
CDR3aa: CAINSGVSGNTIYF

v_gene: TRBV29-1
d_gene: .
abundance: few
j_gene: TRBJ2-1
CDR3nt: TGCAGCGTTTGGGACCCAAAACACAATGAGCAGTTCTTC
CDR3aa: CSVWDPKHNEQFF

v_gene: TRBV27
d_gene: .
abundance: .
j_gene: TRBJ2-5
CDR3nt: TGTGCCAGCAGTTTATTCCTTCAAGCAGGGAAAAAAGAGACCCAGTACTTC
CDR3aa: CASSLFLQAGKKETQYF

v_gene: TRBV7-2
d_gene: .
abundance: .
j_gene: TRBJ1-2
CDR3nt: TGTGCCAGCAGCTTATACAGAGCTGGCTACACCTTC
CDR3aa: CASSLYRAGYTF

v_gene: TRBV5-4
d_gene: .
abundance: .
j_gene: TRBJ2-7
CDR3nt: TGTGCCAGCAGCTTTGCCAGCCGCCACGAGCAGTACTTC
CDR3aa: CASSFASRHEQYF

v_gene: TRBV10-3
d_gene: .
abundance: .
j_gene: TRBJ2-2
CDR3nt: TGTGCCATCAGTGAGTCGAGAGGGACCGGGGAGCTGTTTTTT
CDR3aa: CAISESRGTGELFF

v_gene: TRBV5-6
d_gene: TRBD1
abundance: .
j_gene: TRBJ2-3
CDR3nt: TGTGCCAGCAGCTTGGTTGGGACAGGGCAGTATTTT
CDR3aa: CASSLVGTGQYF

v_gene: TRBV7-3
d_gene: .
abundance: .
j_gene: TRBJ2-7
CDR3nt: TGTGCCAGCAGCCCACGGGAAGGCCCGTCCTACGAGCAGTACTTC
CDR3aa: CASSPREGPSYEQYF

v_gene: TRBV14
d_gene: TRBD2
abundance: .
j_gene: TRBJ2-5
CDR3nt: TGTGCCAGCAGCCACCGTTCCCGGGAGGGCCTTGAGACCCAGTACTTC
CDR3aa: CASSHRSREGLETQYF

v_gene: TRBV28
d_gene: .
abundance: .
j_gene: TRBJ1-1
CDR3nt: TGTGCCAGCAGTTTTCCAGCAAACACTGAAGCTTTCTTT
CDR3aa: CASSFPANTEAFF

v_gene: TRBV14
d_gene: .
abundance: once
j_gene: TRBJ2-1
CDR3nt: TGTGCCAGCAGCCCCTTCTTAACGGGACCCCAGTTCTTC
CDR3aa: CASSPFLTGPQFF

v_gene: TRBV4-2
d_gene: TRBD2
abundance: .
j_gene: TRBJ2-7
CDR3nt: TGTGCCAGCAGCCAAGAAATTGTGGGGCTAGCGGGCTCCTACGAGCAGTACTTC
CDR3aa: CASSQEIVGLAGSYEQYF

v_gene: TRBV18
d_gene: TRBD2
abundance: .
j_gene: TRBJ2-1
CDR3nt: TGTGCCAGCTCAACGACTAGCGGGAGGCACAATGAGCAGTTCTTC
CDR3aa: CASSTTSGRHNEQFF

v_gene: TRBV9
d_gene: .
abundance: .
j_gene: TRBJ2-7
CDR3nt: TGTGCCAGCAGCACCTCCGACGGTTCCTACGAGCAGTACTTC
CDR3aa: CASSTSDGSYEQYF

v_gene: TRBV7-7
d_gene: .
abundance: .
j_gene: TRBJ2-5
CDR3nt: TGTGCCAGCAGCCCCAGTCAAGAGACCCAGTACTTC
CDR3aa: CASSPSQETQYF

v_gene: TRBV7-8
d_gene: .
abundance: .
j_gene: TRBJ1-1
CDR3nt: TGTGCCAGCAGCTTAGACGGGCCTGAAGCTTTCTTT
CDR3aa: CASSLDGPEAFF

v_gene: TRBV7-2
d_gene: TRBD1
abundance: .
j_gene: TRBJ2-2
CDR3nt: TGTGCCAGCAGCTCCCCTGACAGGGGGCAAGATACCGGGGAGCTGTTTTTT
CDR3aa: CASSSPDRGQDTGELFF

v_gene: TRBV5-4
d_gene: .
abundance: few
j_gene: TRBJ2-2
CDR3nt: TGTGCCAGCAGCTTCGACAGGAGCTACACCGGGGAGCTGTTTTTT
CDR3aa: CASSFDRSYTGELFF

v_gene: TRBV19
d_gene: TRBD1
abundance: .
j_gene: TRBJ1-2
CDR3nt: TGTGCCAGTAGTAGATCAGGGGGACCCTCACTTACCTATGGCTACACCTTC
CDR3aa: CASSRSGGPSLTYGYTF

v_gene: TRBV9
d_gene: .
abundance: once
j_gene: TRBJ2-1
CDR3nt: TGTGCCAGCAGCGTAGAGGACTATCGACTGAATGAGCAGTTCTTC
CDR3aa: CASSVEDYRLNEQFF

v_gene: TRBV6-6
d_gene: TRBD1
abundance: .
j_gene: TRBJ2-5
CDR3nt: TGTGCCAGCAGGCTACTGGACAGGGGGAAAGAGACCCAGTACTTC
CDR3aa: CASRLLDRGKETQYF

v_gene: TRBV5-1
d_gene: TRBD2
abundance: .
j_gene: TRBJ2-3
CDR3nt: TGCGCCAGCAGCAGGCGGGAGGGCCCTGATACGCAGTATTTT
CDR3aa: CASSRREGPDTQYF

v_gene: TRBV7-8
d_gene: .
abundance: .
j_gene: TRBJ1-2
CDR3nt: TGTGCCAGCAGTCGTACCTCGGGGGCGGACTATGGCTACACCTTC
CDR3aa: CASSRTSGADYGYTF

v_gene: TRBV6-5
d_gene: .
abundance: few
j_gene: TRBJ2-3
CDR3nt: TGTGCCAGCAGTTACAAGGGGAGTCCAGATACGCAGTATTTT
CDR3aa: CASSYKGSPDTQYF

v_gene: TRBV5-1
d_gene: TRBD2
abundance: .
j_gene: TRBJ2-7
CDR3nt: TGCGCCAGCAGCTTGTTACTAGCGAGGGAGCAGTACTTC
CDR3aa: CASSLLLAREQYF

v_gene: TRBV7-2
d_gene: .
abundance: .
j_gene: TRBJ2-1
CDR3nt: TGTGCCAGCAGCTTAGGGGGCGGACTCCATGAGCAGTTCTTC
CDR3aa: CASSLGGGLHEQFF

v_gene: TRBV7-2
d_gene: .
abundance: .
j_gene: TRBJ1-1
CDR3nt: TGTGCCAGCAGCTTATCTGGGCCCATGAACACTGAAGCTTTCTTT
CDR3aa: CASSLSGPMNTEAFF

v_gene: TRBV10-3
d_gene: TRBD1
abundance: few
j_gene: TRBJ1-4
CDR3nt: TGTGCCATCGGGACAGGGGGCTCTAATGAAAAACTGTTTTTT
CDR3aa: CAIGTGGSNEKLFF

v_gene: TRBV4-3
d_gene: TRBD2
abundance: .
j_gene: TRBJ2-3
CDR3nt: TGCGCCAGCAGCCAGCTAGCGGGAGGGATGGGAGATACGCAGTATTTT
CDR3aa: CASSQLAGGMGDTQYF

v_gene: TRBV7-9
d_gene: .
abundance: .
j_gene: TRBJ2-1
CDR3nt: TGTGCCAGCAGCTTGGCCCCAAATGAGCAGTTCTTC
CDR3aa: CASSLAPNEQFF

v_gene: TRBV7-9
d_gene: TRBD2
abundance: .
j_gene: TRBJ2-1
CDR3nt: TGTGCCAGCAGCTTATTTGGCGGGAGGGTTTACAATGAGCAGTTCTTC
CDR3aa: CASSLFGGRVYNEQFF

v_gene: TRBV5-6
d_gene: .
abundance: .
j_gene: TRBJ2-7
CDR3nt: TGTGCCAGCAGAAAAACAAGATCCGTGGCAGGGTCAATCCACGAGCAGTACTTC
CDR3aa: CASRKTRSVAGSIHEQYF

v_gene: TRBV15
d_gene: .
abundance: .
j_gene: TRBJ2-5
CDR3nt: TGTGCCACCAGCGGCCGGGACAACCAAGAGACCCAGTACTTC
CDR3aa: CATSGRDNQETQYF

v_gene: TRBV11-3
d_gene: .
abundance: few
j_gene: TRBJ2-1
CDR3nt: TGTGCCAGCAGCGTAAGAGGCGGAAAGTACAATGAGCAGTTCTTC
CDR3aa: CASSVRGGKYNEQFF

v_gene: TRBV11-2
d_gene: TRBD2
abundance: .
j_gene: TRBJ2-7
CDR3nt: TGTGCCAGCAGCTGGCGGGGGTCCTACGAGCAGTACTTC
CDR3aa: CASSWRGSYEQYF

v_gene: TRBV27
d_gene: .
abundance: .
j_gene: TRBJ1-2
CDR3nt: TGTGCCACCATTTCCTACTATGGCTACACCTTC
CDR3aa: CATISYYGYTF

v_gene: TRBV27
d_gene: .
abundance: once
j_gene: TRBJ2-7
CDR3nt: TGTGCCAGCAGTTTGATTTTTGGTTTGGGGGAGCAGTACTTC
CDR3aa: CASSLIFGLGEQYF

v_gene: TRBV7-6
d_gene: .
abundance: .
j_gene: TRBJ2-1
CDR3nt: TGTGCCAGCAGCTTTAGCGGAGGTTCCTACAATGAGCAGTTCTTC
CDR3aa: CASSFSGGSYNEQFF

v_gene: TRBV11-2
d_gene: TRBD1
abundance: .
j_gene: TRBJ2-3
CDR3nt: TGTGCCAGCAGCTTAGATCGAGGGACAGAGTATTTT
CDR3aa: CASSLDRGTEYF

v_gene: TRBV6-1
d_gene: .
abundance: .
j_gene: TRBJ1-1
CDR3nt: TGTGCCATACAGGGATACGACACTGAAGCTTTCTTT
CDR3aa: CAIQGYDTEAFF

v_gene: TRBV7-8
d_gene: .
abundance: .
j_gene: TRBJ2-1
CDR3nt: TGTGCCAGCAGCTTAGGTCTCAATGAGCAGTTCTTC
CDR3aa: CASSLGLNEQFF

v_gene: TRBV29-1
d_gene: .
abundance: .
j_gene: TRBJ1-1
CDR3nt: TGCAGCGTTGAAGAGAACACTGAAGCTTTCTTT
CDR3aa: CSVEENTEAFF

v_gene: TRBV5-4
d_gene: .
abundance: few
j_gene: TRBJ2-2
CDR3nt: TGTGCCAGCAGCTTGGTCGGAGGAACCGGGGAGCTGTTTTTT
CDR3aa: CASSLVGGTGELFF

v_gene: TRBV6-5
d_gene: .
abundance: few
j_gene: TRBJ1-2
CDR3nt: TGTGCCAGCAGAACAGCTTGGGGAAATTATGGCTACACCTTC
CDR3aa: CASRTAWGNYGYTF

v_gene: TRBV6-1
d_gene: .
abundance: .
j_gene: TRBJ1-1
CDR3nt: TGTCCTCCGACTGAAGCTTTCTTT
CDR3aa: CPPTEAFF

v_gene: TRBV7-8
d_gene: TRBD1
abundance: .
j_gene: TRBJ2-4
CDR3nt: TGTGCCAGCAGCTCAACAGGGGGTTCGGGAAACATTCAGTACTTC
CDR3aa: CASSSTGGSGNIQYF